The 27 T cell receptor beta chains below come from one sample, sequenced in a study of shared clonotypes between healthy human individuals. Assay used: immunoSEQ multiplex PCR; TCRdb lists only in-frame clones, some missing. The table lists approximately 2.5 million clones, 93% of them singletons. Sequencing input: naive CD4+ T cells from PBMCs. As for subset: CD45RA+ positively selected. The source of these receptors is a man aged 18 to 35 in good health. Some clones in this sample may be carry-over from other donors' samples.

In DNA form, the CDR3 reads TGTGCCAGCAGCCAAGGTTTGGTGGAGACCCAGTACTTC. Amino acid sequence: CASSQGLVETQYF. The V gene is TRBV14, the J gene TRBJ2-5, with D unresolved. Germline lookup yields CDR1 SGHDN and CDR2 FVKESK. The CDR3 runs 13 residues. V gave up 1 base and J gave up 5 bases, with 8 bases separating them.

The genes are TRBV7-9 and TRBJ2-5; D remains ambiguous. The CDR3 runs to 11 residues. V was shortened by 5 bases and J by 3 bases, with 4 bases between the two germline ends. CDR1 SEHNR and CDR2 FQNEAQ come from the germline V gene (reference sequence). The CDR3 DNA reads as TGTGCCAGCAGCCACAAAGAGACCCAGTACTTC. The encoded protein is CASSHKETQYF.

The V and J genes are TRBV28 and TRBJ2-5, with 13 bases lining up with TRBD2. CDR1 is MDHEN and CDR2 is SYDVKM in the germline V gene. The CDR3 extends over 16 amino acids. Trimming removed 7 bases from V and 4 bases from J; junction bases left unmatched: 9. CDR3 amino acids: CASTRRGLAGRETQYF. Here the CDR3 DNA reads TGTGCCAGCACAAGGCGGGGACTAGCGGGAAGAGAGACCCAGTACTTC.

A single count supports this clone. The chain couples TRBV10-3 to TRBJ2-1; TRBD2 aligns across 11 bases. Germline CDR1 and CDR2: ENHRY and SYGVKD. Trimming at V came to 4 bases and at J to 2 bases, leaving 10 bases not matched to a gene. There are 18 residues in the CDR3. The CDR3 DNA sequence: TGTGCCATCAGTGCTTTCGGGACTAGCGGAACAGCCTACAATGAGCAGTTCTTC. Amino acid sequence: CAISAFGTSGTAYNEQFF.

The chain recombines TRBV10-3 with TRBJ1-1; D remains ambiguous. The germline CDR1 and CDR2 sequences are ENHRY and SYGVKD. This CDR3 contains 15 residues. V lost 4 bases, J lost 0 bases, and 12 bases lay in between. CDR3 region: CAISANVGMNTEAFF. The CDR3 nucleotides read TGTGCCATCAGTGCCAATGTGGGTATGAACACTGAAGCTTTCTTT.

The V gene is TRBV5-4, the J gene TRBJ2-3, with 11 bases lining up with TRBD1. Germline CDR1 reads SGHNT; CDR2 reads YYREEE (reference sequence). This CDR3 contains 18 residues. V lost 0 bases to trimming and J lost 3 bases; unmatched junction nucleotides: 9. CDR3 region: CASSLALLGTGGTDTQYF. CDR3 sequence (DNA): TGTGCCAGCAGCTTGGCCTTATTGGGGACAGGGGGTACAGATACGCAGTATTTT.

The chain has TRBV6-1 and TRBJ1-2; 7 bases align to TRBD1. CDR3 size: 15 residues. Trimming at V came to 6 bases and at J to 5 bases, leaving 12 bases not matched to a gene. Germline lookup yields CDR1 MNHNS and CDR2 SASEGT. In DNA, the CDR3 is TGTGCCAGCAGCCAGGGACAGTTTACTGCTTATGGCTACACCTTC. Its protein is CASSQGQFTAYGYTF.

CDR3 amino acids: CASSQEPGLVPDTQYF. CDR3 in DNA: TGTGCCAGCAGCCAAGAGCCGGGACTAGTCCCAGATACGCAGTATTTT. The rearrangement uses TRBV4-2 and TRBJ2-3; 8 nucleotides align to TRBD2. The junction had 6 bases not matched to a gene; V was cut back by 0 bases and J by 4 bases. The CDR3 spans 16 residues. The germline CDR1 and CDR2 sequences are LGHNA and YNFKEQ.

The gene calls are TRBV4-1 and TRBJ2-5; the match to TRBD2 covers 8 bases. V trimming: 0 bases; J trimming: 5 bases; junction bases outside the gene matches: 8. CDR1 and CDR2 from the germline V gene are MGHRA and YSYEKL. This CDR3 spans 16 amino acids. Here the CDR3 DNA reads TGCGCCAGCAGCCAAGATGGGGTAGCGGGACTTGAGACCCAGTACTTC. Protein: CASSQDGVAGLETQYF.

The V gene is TRBV27, the J gene TRBJ2-1, with D perhaps matching TRBD2 (6 bases). This CDR3 has 16 residues. The ends were cut back, 7 bases at V and 4 bases at J, with 20 bases in the middle. CDR1 and CDR2 (germline): MNHEY, SMNVEV (reference sequence). The CDR3 region has the DNA TGTGCCAGCACCGCCCTGGGCACTAGCAGGTACAATGAGCAGTTCTTC. The encoded protein is CASTALGTSRYNEQFF.

This sequence joins TRBV9 and TRBJ2-7, with 11 bases that match TRBD1. Germline V gives CDR1 SGDLS, CDR2 YYNGEE. The CDR3 has 15 amino acids. V dropped 2 bases and J dropped 6; count of bases not matched to a gene: 7. CDR3 protein: CASSVAGTGGLEQYF. The CDR3 DNA is TGTGCCAGCAGCGTCGCCGGGACAGGGGGTCTCGAGCAGTACTTC.

Regarding this clone: The CDR3 does not close with the conserved phenylalanine or tryptophan, likely indicating a read error. The limits of the CDR3 on the DNA are not certain, so only TCRdb's listed CDR3 is given. V gene TRBV7-3 combines with J gene TRBJ1-1. Germline V gene lookup returns CDR1 SGHTA and CDR2 FQGTGA. Inclusive of both ends, the CDR3 amounts to 12 amino acids. Here the CDR3 reads CASSVHPRDALV.

The chain joins TRBV6-1 to TRBJ2-4; 8 bases match TRBD1. Per germline, CDR1 MNHNS and CDR2 SASEGT. The CDR3 contains 15 residues. Germline trimming cut 4 bases from V and 6 bases from J; bases unmatched to any gene: 8. The CDR3 nucleotides are TGTGCCAGCAGTGTCAGGGGGCTTGGGGGAAACATTCAGTACTTC. It translates to CASSVRGLGGNIQYF.

This clone has only a few counts. The chain joins TRBV28 to TRBJ1-1; D gene ambiguous. Trimming shortened V by 8 bases and J by 4 bases, and 11 bases separated the two germline ends. This CDR3 region has 12 residues. Germline V CDR1 and CDR2: MDHEN, SYDVKM. The CDR3 DNA sequence: TGTGCCAGCTTTGGCGAACCCACTGAAGCTTTCTTT. It codes for CASFGEPTEAFF.

This chain's CDR3 is CASSRGLAGVSETQYF. CDR3 in DNA: TGCGCCAGCAGCCGGGGACTAGCGGGAGTTTCAGAGACCCAGTACTTC. The chain couples TRBV5-1 to TRBJ2-5; TRBD2 matches at 14 bases. The germline V gene has CDR1 SGHRS and CDR2 YFSETQ. The CDR3 is 16 amino acids. V lost 4 bases, J lost 4 bases, and 6 bases stayed unmatched.

This chain connects TRBV30 to TRBJ1-5, with D possibly being TRBD1 (6 bases). The CDR3 has 13 amino acids. V shed 1 base and J shed 9 bases, with 13 bases lying between them. Germline values: CDR1 GTSNPN, CDR2 SVGIG (reference sequence). CDR3 region: CAWSETGGGPQHF. In nucleotides, the CDR3 is TGTGCCTGGAGTGAGACAGGTGGGGGGCCCCAGCATTTT.

The rearrangement links TRBV2 to TRBJ2-3; TRBD2 might be the D (5 bases). The germline gives CDR1 SNHLY, CDR2 FYNNEI. The V and J ends lost 4 bases and 6 bases respectively, with 14 bases between them. The CDR3 sequence is 14 residues long. The CDR3 nucleotides are TGTGCCAGCAGTGCGGAACTAGTGACTGATACGCAGTATTTT. It encodes CASSAELVTDTQYF. Complete variable domain (other parts from reference TRBV2 and TRBJ2-3): EPEVTQTPSHQVTQMGQEVILRCVPISNHLYFYWYRQILGQKVEFLVSFYNNEISEKSEIFDDQFSVERPDGSNFTLKIRSTKLEDSAMYFCASSAELVTDTQYFGPGTRLTVL.

This sequence joins TRBV29-1 and TRBJ1-5; no firm D call. V dropped 6 bases and J dropped 0 bases, with 9 bases sitting between them. Germline loops: CDR1 SQVTM, CDR2 ANQGSEA. There are 13 residues in the CDR3. In DNA, the CDR3 is TGCAGCGTAGGAGACCTTAGCAATCAGCCCCAGCATTTT. Encoded protein: CSVGDLSNQPQHF.

The chain is built from TRBV7-2 and TRBJ2-5, with D hard to call. Germline values: CDR1 SGHTA, CDR2 FQGNSA. The V end was cut by 3 bases, the J end by 6 bases, with 5 bases between. The CDR3 length is 11 residues. The CDR3 spells CASSFHQTQYF. CDR3 nucleotide sequence: TGTGCCAGCAGCTTTCATCAGACCCAGTACTTC. Together with reference TRBV7-2 and TRBJ2-5, the CDR3 gives the full variable domain: GAGVSQSPSNKVTEKGKDVELRCDPISGHTALYWYRQSLGQGLEFLIYFQGNSAPDKSGLPSDRFSAERTGGSVSTLTIQRTQQEDSAVYLCASSFHQTQYFGPGTRLLVL.

The V and J genes are TRBV15 and TRBJ1-2; the D is unclear. The V and J ends lost 4 bases and 1 base respectively, with 4 bases between them. CDR1 and CDR2 (germline): LNHNV, YYDKDF (reference sequence). The CDR3 has 12 amino acids. CDR3: CATSKDNYGYTF. As DNA, the CDR3 is TGTGCCACCAGCAAAGATAACTATGGCTACACCTTC.

This chain uses TRBV28 with TRBJ1-1; possible D gene TRBD1, 6 bases. Germline values: CDR1 MDHEN, CDR2 SYDVKM. V was shortened by 7 bases and J by 6 bases, with 18 bases between the two germline ends. This CDR3 contains 14 residues. DNA of the CDR3: TGTGCCAGCAAGGGCAGGGGAAAGACGGCTGAAGCTTTCTTT. This gives the protein CASKGRGKTAEAFF. The whole variable domain, remainder taken from reference TRBV28 and TRBJ1-1, is DVKVTQSSRYLVKRTGEKVFLECVQDMDHENMFWYRQDPGLGLRLIYFSYDVKMKEKGDIPEGYSVSREKKERFSLILESASTNQTSMYLCASKGRGKTAEAFFGQGTRLTVV.

The chain employs TRBV28 and TRBJ2-1; D is unresolved. This CDR3 has 15 amino acids. Per the germline V gene, CDR1 is MDHEN and CDR2 is SYDVKM. The V and J ends lost 5 bases and 0 bases respectively, with 11 bases between them. The CDR3: CASSAAFGSYNEQFF. Written as DNA, the CDR3 is TGTGCCAGCAGTGCGGCCTTCGGCTCCTACAATGAGCAGTTCTTC. Full variable domain (missing parts from reference TRBV28 and TRBJ2-1): DVKVTQSSRYLVKRTGEKVFLECVQDMDHENMFWYRQDPGLGLRLIYFSYDVKMKEKGDIPEGYSVSREKKERFSLILESASTNQTSMYLCASSAAFGSYNEQFFGPGTRLTVL.

The count of this clone is one. V and J are TRBV7-2 and TRBJ1-3; D remains unclear. The CDR3 loop spans 13 amino acids. V lost 5 bases and J 4 bases, leaving 9 bases between the germline ends. Germline loops: CDR1 SGHTA, CDR2 FQGNSA. This CDR3 is CASSPGPGNTIYF. The CDR3 DNA reads TGTGCCAGCAGCCCCGGACCCGGAAACACCATATATTTT.

V usage is TRBV27 and J usage is TRBJ1-1, with a tentative D call TRBD1 (6 bases). The germline CDR1 and CDR2 sequences are MNHEY and SMNVEV (reference sequence). The CDR3 sequence is 15 residues long. V lost 5 bases to trimming and J lost 1 base, with 14 bases between them. In DNA form, the CDR3 reads TGTGCCAGCAGTCAAAGGACAGCCACGAACACTGAAGCTTTCTTT. It yields the protein CASSQRTATNTEAFF.

This sequence joins TRBV27 and TRBJ1-5, with 7 bases fitting TRBD1. The CDR3 spans 16 residues. V shed 2 bases, J shed 6 bases, and the junction held 10 bases outside the gene matches. Germline V gives CDR1 MNHEY, CDR2 SMNVEV (reference sequence). CDR3 region: CASSLPLTGFPQPQHF. CDR3 in DNA: TGTGCCAGCAGTTTACCCCTGACAGGGTTCCCTCAGCCCCAGCATTTT.

Written as DNA, the CDR3 is TGTGCCAGCAGCGCGGGGGGGGCTAGCTCAAATGGCACAGATACGCAGTATTTT. This encodes CASSAGGASSNGTDTQYF. This rearrangement joins TRBV21-1 to TRBJ2-3; the D call TRBD2 from the table was never checked on the DNA. TRBV21-1 is a recognized pseudogene. There are 18 residues in the CDR3.

CDR3 region: CASSYGTSSSYEQYF. CDR3 nucleotide sequence: TGTGCCAGCAGTTACGGGACATCGTCATCCTACGAGCAGTACTTC. The chain is built from TRBV6-5 and TRBJ2-7; TRBD1 is a possible D gene (6 bases). Between the trimmed V and J ends, which lost 2 bases and 1 base, there was a span of 12 bases. This CDR3 is built from 15 residues. CDR1 MNHEY and CDR2 SVGAGI come from the germline V gene.